This T cell receptor beta chain was captured by sequencing in a study of blood T cell repertoires in COVID-19. Study background: Acute and convalescent COVID-19 specimens originated in the United States, Italy and Spain.

CDR1 is SNHLY, CDR2 FYNNEI, per germline. V lost 6 bases and J lost 1; bases outside the gene matches: 7. The CDR3 sequence is 16 residues long. Adults between about 18 and 95 years of age took part from approximately 24 US areas. Libraries were prepared by immunoSEQ multiplex PCR; TCRdb keeps only in-frame clonotypes and omits some of them. Of approximately 330,000 clones listed, roughly 90% were seen once; the top ten hold over 9%. The chain has TRBV2 and TRBJ2-7; 12 bases fit TRBD2. This TCR was sampled from a woman aged 30 to 39 who had recovered from COVID-19. The sample taken for sequencing was PBMCs or T cells enriched from blood (not recorded which). CDR3 protein: CASSLDGLAGSYEQYF. In DNA form, the CDR3 reads TGTGCCAGCAGCCTTGACGGACTAGCGGGATCCTACGAGCAGTACTTC.